The 15 T cell receptor beta chains below all came from one sample that was sequenced in a study of shared clonotypes between healthy human individuals. Libraries were prepared by immunoSEQ multiplex PCR; TCRdb keeps only in-frame clonotypes and omits some of them. The data contain 1.4 million to 1.5 million clones, around 95% of them singletons. The sequenced material came from naive CD4+ T cells sorted from blood. Noted subset: CD45RA+ positively selected. Source of these receptors: a man aged 25-45 years in good health.

V gene TRBV19 combines with J gene TRBJ1-5; weak D call: TRBD1 (5 bases). Deletions cut 10 bases from V and 6 bases from J, with 19 bases between. The CDR3 is made up of 14 amino acids. CDR1 is LNHDA, CDR2 SQIVND, per germline (reference sequence). CDR3: CATRGERLFQPQHF. CDR3 DNA sequence: TGTGCCACTAGAGGGGAGAGGCTCTTTCAGCCCCAGCATTTT.

The chain links TRBV5-1 to TRBJ2-3; no reliable D call. Trimming took off 1 base at V and 4 bases at J, with 10 bases between the two ends. This CDR3 has 14 residues. CDR1 is SGHRS and CDR2 is YFSETQ in the germline V gene. CDR3 nucleotide sequence: TGCGCCAGCAGCTTGTTTTCCTCGGCAGATACGCAGTATTTT. Translation: CASSLFSSADTQYF.

The CDR3 DNA reads as TGTGCCAGCAGCTTGCCGGGACAGTCCTACAATGAGCAGTTCTTC. Residues: CASSLPGQSYNEQFF. The chain links TRBV7-9 to TRBJ2-1, with 7 bases lining up with TRBD1. Germline V gene lookup returns CDR1 SEHNR and CDR2 FQNEAQ (reference sequence). The CDR3 runs 15 residues. The junction had 3 bases not matched to a gene; V was cut back by 3 bases and J by 1 base.

The rearrangement links TRBV7-9 to TRBJ1-5; D is ambiguous. The V and J ends lost 1 base and 3 bases respectively, with 10 bases between them. The CDR3 is 15 residues long. Germline V gene sequence: CDR1 SEHNR, CDR2 FQNEAQ (reference sequence). The CDR3 sequence: CASSLGTTDNQPQHF. CDR3 nucleotides: TGTGCCAGCAGCTTAGGCACAACGGACAATCAGCCCCAGCATTTT.

The chain has TRBV28 and TRBJ1-5; D is perhaps TRBD1 (5 bases). The CDR3 is made up of 14 amino acids. The germline gives CDR1 MDHEN, CDR2 SYDVKM. V lost 7 bases and J lost 7, with 17 bases in between. CDR3 loop: CASTGSGGTQPQHF. The CDR3 DNA reads TGTGCCAGCACCGGATCCGGGGGAACCCAGCCCCAGCATTTT.

The CDR3 region has the DNA TGTGCCAGCAGCCAAGATGGTAGGGGGCCGGCCTACGAGCAGTACTTC. The encoded protein is CASSQDGRGPAYEQYF. V gene TRBV4-2 combines with J gene TRBJ2-7; 7 positions match TRBD1. In germline, CDR1 is LGHNA, CDR2 YNFKEQ. With V trimmed by 0 bases and J by 2 bases, 7 bases remained unmatched. The CDR3 covers 16 residues.

The chain joins TRBV10-3 to TRBJ1-1; no reliable D call. CDR1 and CDR2 (germline): ENHRY, SYGVKD. This CDR3 contains 13 residues. With 8 bases removed from V and 2 bases from J, the gap between germline ends came to 12 bases. In DNA, the CDR3 is TGTGCCATCTCGGCAGGAATTAACACTGAAGCTTTCTTT. Translation gives CAISAGINTEAFF.

This clone is a singleton in its sample. The genes are TRBV27 and TRBJ2-2; TRBD1 matches at 7 bases. Germline V gene sequence: CDR1 MNHEY, CDR2 SMNVEV (reference sequence). V was pared by 2 bases and J by 3 bases, with 9 bases of the junction left unmatched. The CDR3 covers 17 residues. CDR3 in amino acids: CASSLGEGAPHTGELFF. The CDR3 DNA follows: TGTGCCAGCAGTTTAGGAGAGGGGGCACCTCACACCGGGGAGCTGTTTTTT.

This chain joins TRBV5-4 and TRBJ2-1; weak D call: TRBD2 (6 bases). Germline values: CDR1 SGHNT, CDR2 YYREEE (reference sequence). The CDR3 length is 17 residues. Trimming removed 0 bases from V and 5 bases from J, with 18 bases in between. In nucleotides, the CDR3 is TGTGCCAGCAGCTTGGCTTGGGACTCCCTTCCTGACAATGAGCAGTTCTTC. Translating gives CASSLAWDSLPDNEQFF.

This sequence joins TRBV5-8 and TRBJ2-1, with D possibly being TRBD1 (6 bases). CDR3 length: 15 residues. Per germline, CDR1 SGHTS and CDR2 YDEGEE. V gave up 1 base and J gave up 0 bases, with 8 bases separating them. CDR3 region: CASSLQGSSYNEQFF. The CDR3 coding sequence is TGTGCCAGCAGCTTGCAGGGGAGCTCCTACAATGAGCAGTTCTTC. The complete variable domain, with remaining parts taken from reference TRBV5-8 and TRBJ2-1, reads EAGVTQSPTHLIKTRGQQATLRCSPISGHTSVYWYQQALGLGLQFLLWYDEGEERNRGNFPPRFSGRQFPNYSSELNVNALELEDSALYLCASSLQGSSYNEQFFGPGTRLTVL.

This chain joins TRBV6-5 and TRBJ2-5, with D perhaps being TRBD1 or TRBD2 (5 bases each). V lost 0 bases and J lost 4, with 6 bases in between. Germline V gives CDR1 MNHEY, CDR2 SVGAGI. The CDR3 runs 13 residues. DNA for the CDR3: TGTGCCAGCAGTTACTCAGGGACAGAGACCCAGTACTTC. Amino acid sequence: CASSYSGTETQYF.

The J gene is TRBJ2-2, the V gene TRBV5-1, with D possibly TRBD1 on 5 matching bases. The CDR3 sequence is 14 residues long. V lost 1 base to trimming and J lost 13 bases, with 17 bases between them. Germline V gene data show CDR1 as SGHRS and CDR2 as YFSETQ. The CDR3 is CASSLKGIPPLLFF. The CDR3 nucleotides are TGCGCCAGCAGCTTGAAGGGGATACCACCTCTGCTGTTTTTT.

This clone was observed once. The rearrangement links TRBV30 to TRBJ2-3; TRBD2 agrees at 7 bases. The germline gives CDR1 GTSNPN, CDR2 SVGIG (reference sequence). The V and J ends lost 0 bases and 0 bases, in that order; junction bases with no gene match: 15. This CDR3 contains 19 residues. CDR3 in amino acids: CAWSVSSGERTSSTDTQYF. CDR3 in DNA: TGTGCCTGGAGTGTTTCTAGCGGAGAGAGGACATCTAGCACAGATACGCAGTATTTT.

The gene calls are TRBV6-5 and TRBJ2-5; D is possibly TRBD1 (5 bases). Trimming cost V 8 bases and J 5 bases, with 18 bases left between them. The CDR3 loop spans 14 amino acids. Germline CDR1 reads MNHEY; CDR2 reads SVGAGI. CDR3: CASGDPGRLETQYF. The CDR3 DNA is TGTGCCAGCGGGGATCCAGGGCGATTGGAGACCCAGTACTTC.

The V and J genes are TRBV5-5 and TRBJ1-5; D gene ambiguous. The V and J ends lost 4 bases and 11 bases respectively, with 16 bases between them. The CDR3 is 13 residues long. From germline, CDR1 is SGHKS and CDR2 YYEKEE (reference sequence). The CDR3 is CASSPGPSEAQHF. Written as DNA, the CDR3 is TGTGCCAGCAGCCCGGGCCCCTCAGAGGCCCAGCATTTT.